This T cell receptor (beta chain) originates from a study of T cells after yellow fever vaccination. TCRdb processed the 5' RACE reads anew with MiXCR; each CDR3 protein has one entry. The table includes more than 80,000 distinct CDR3 sequences, approximately 6.3% detected once. V lost 6 bases and J 8 bases, leaving 16 bases between the germline ends. The CDR3 is made up of 12 amino acids. The germline CDR1 and CDR2 sequences are DFQATT and SNEGSKA (reference sequence). V gene TRBV20-1 combines with J gene TRBJ1-2, with D perhaps TRBD1 (5 bases). Sequencing was performed on CD8+ T cells sorted from PBMCs, taken 10 days after the yellow fever booster vaccination. The origin of this receptor is a man younger than 30 who received the YFV17D yellow fever vaccine. The CDR3: CSARGPYRGYTF. DNA for the CDR3: TGCAGTGCCCGCGGGCCGTACAGGGGCTACACCTTC.